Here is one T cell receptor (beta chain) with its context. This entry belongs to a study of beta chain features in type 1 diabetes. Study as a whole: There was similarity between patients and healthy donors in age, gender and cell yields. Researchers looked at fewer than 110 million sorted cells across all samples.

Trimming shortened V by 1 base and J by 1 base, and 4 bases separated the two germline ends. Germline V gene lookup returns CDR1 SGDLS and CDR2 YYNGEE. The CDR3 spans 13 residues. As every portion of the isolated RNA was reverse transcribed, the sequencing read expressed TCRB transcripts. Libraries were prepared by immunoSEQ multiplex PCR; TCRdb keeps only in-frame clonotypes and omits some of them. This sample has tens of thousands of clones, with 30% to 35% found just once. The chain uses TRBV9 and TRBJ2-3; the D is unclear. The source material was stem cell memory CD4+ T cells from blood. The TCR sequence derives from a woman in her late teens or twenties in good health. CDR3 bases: TGTGCCAGCAGCGTAACGGGCACAGATACGCAGTATTTT. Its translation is CASSVTGTDTQYF.